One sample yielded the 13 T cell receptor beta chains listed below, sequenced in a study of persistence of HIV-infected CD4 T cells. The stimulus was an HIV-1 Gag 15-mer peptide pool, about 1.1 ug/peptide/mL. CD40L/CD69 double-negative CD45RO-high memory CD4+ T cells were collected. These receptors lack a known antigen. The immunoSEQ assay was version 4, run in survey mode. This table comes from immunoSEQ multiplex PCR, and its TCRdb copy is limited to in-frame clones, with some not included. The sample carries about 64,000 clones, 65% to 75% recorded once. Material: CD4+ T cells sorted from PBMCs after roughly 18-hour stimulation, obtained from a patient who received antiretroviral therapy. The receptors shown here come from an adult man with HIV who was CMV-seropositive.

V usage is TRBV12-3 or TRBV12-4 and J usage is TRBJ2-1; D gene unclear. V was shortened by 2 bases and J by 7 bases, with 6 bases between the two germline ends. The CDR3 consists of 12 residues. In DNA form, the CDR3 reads TGTGCCAGCAGTTTAACCGATAATGAGCAGTTCTTC. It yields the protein CASSLTDNEQFF.

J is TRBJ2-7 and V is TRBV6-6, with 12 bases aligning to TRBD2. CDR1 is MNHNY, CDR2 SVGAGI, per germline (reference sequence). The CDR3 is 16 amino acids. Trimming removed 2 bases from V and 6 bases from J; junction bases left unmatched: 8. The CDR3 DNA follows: TGTGCCAGCAGTTACCTTTGGACTAGCGGGGAGGGCGAGCAGTACTTC. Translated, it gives CASSYLWTSGEGEQYF.

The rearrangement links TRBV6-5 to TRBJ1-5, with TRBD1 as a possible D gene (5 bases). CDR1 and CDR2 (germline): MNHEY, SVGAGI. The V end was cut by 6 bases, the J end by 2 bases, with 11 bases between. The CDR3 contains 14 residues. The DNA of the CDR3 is TGTGCCAGCAGACGAATAGGGGGCAATCAGCCCCAGCATTTT. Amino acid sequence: CASRRIGGNQPQHF.

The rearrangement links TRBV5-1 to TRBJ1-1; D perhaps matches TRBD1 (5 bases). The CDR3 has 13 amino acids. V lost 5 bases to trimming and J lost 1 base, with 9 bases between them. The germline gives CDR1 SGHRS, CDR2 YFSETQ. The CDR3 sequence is CASRAGENTEAFF. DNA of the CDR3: TGCGCCAGCAGGGCGGGGGAGAACACTGAAGCTTTCTTT.

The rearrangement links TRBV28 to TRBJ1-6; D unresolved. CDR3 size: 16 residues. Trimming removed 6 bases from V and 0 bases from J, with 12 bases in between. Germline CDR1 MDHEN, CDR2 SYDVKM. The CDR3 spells CASSQPDFSYNSPLHF. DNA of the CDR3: TGTGCCAGCAGCCAGCCGGATTTCTCCTATAATTCACCCCTCCACTTT. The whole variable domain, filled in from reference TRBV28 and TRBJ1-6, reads DVKVTQSSRYLVKRTGEKVFLECVQDMDHENMFWYRQDPGLGLRLIYFSYDVKMKEKGDIPEGYSVSREKKERFSLILESASTNQTSMYLCASSQPDFSYNSPLHFGNGTRLTVT.

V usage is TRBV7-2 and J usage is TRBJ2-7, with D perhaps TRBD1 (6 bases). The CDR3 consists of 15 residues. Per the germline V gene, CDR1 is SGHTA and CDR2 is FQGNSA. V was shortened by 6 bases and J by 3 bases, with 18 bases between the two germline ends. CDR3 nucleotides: TGTGCCAGCAGTCATACAGGGCCCCCGGTCTACGAGCAGTACTTC. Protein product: CASSHTGPPVYEQYF. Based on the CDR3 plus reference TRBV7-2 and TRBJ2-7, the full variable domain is GAGVSQSPSNKVTEKGKDVELRCDPISGHTALYWYRQSLGQGLEFLIYFQGNSAPDKSGLPSDRFSAERTGGSVSTLTIQRTQQEDSAVYLCASSHTGPPVYEQYFGPGTRLTVT.

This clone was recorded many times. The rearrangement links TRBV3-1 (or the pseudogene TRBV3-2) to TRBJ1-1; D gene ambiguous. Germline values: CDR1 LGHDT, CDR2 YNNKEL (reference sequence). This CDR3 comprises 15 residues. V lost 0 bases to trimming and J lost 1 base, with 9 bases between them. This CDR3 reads CASSQDPKANTEAFF. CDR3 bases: TGTGCCAGCAGCCAAGACCCAAAAGCGAACACTGAAGCTTTCTTT.

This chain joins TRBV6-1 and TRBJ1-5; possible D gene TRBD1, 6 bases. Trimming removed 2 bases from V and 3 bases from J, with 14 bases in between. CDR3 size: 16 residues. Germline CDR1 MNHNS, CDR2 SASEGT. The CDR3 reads CASSETAGAYNQPQHF. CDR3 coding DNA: TGTGCCAGCAGTGAAACGGCAGGGGCATACAATCAGCCCCAGCATTTT.

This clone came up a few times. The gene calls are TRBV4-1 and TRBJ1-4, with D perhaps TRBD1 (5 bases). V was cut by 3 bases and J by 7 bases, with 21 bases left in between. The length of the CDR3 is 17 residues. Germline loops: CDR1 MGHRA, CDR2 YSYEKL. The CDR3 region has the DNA TGCGCCAGCAGCCACCGGACTGCCCTAGGGACGGGTGAAAAACTGTTTTTT. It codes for CASSHRTALGTGEKLFF.

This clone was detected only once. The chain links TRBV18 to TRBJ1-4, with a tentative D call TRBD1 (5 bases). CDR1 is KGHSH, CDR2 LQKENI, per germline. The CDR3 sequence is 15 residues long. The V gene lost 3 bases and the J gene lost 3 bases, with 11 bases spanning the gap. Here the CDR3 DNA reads TGTGCCAGCTCACCTAACAAGGGACCTAATGAAAAACTGTTTTTT. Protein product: CASSPNKGPNEKLFF. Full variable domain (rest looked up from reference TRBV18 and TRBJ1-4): NAGVMQNPRHLVRRRGQEARLRCSPMKGHSHVYWYRQLPEEGLKFMVYLQKENIIDESGMPKERFSAEFPKEGPSILRIQQVVRGDSAAYFCASSPNKGPNEKLFFGSGTQLSVL.

The CDR3 loop reads CASSPGWDRGHEQFF. Written as DNA, the CDR3 is TGTGCCAGCTCACCCGGATGGGACAGGGGGCATGAGCAGTTCTTC. This chain joins TRBV18 and TRBJ2-1, with TRBD1 matching 12 bases. The CDR3 is 15 residues long. Looked up from germline, CDR1 is KGHSH and CDR2 is LQKENI. V was pared by 3 bases and J by 8 bases, with 5 bases of the junction left unmatched.

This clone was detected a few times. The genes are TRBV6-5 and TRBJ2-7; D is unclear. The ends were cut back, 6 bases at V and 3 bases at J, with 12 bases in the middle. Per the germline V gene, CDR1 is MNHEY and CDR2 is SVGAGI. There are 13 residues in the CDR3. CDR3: CASSPAVIYEQYF. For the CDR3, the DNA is TGTGCCAGCAGCCCGGCCGTGATCTACGAGCAGTACTTC.

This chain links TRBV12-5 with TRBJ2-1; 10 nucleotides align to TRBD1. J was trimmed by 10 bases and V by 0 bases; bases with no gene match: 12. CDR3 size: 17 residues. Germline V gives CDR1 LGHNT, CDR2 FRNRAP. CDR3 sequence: CASGLVLGQGSSWEQFF. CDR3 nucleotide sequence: TGTGCTAGTGGTTTGGTACTGGGACAGGGGTCCTCCTGGGAGCAGTTCTTC. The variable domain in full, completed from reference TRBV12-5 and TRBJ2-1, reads DARVTQTPRHKVTEMGQEVTMRCQPILGHNTVFWYRQTMMQGLELLAYFRNRAPLDDSGMPKDRFSAEMPDATLATLKIQPSEPRDSAVYFCASGLVLGQGSSWEQFFGPGTRLTVL.